This is a list of T cell receptor beta chains from one sample in a study of T cell responses to AZD1222 COVID-19 vaccine. Sequencing was performed with immunoSEQ multiplex PCR; in TCRdb, only in-frame clones are kept and a portion is missing. The data hold 90,000 to 120,000 clones, with 75% to 95% observed a single time. The sample in question was peripheral blood, obtained 28 days after the second AZD1222 dose. The source of these receptors is an adult who received the AZD1222 COVID-19 vaccine. Both conserved end residues are part of each CDR3. The D gene is left open where the match is weak. A clone size is listed for some rows: how often the clone was seen (once, few, many), or a class if it is expanded.

d_gene	v_gene	abundance	j_gene	CDR3aa	CDR3nt
TRBD2	TRBV18	NA	TRBJ2-5	CASSPAGGQETQYF	TGTGCCAGCTCACCAGCGGGGGGACAAGAGACCCAGTACTTC
NA	TRBV27	NA	TRBJ1-6	CASSLTGSNSPLHF	TGTGCCAGCAGTCTCACAGGGAGTAATTCACCCCTCCACTTT
TRBD1	TRBV6-5	NA	TRBJ2-2	CASSYSTGTGELFF	TGTGCCAGCAGTTACTCGACAGGGACCGGGGAGCTGTTTTTT
TRBD2	TRBV7-2	once	TRBJ2-7	CASSPGGLAGNYEQYF	TGTGCCAGCAGCCCGGGGGGACTAGCGGGAAACTACGAGCAGTACTTC
NA	TRBV7-2	NA	TRBJ2-1	CASSLDRGTYNEQFF	TGTGCCAGCAGCTTAGATCGGGGAACCTACAATGAGCAGTTCTTC
NA	TRBV11-1	NA	TRBJ1-2	CASSQGGGGYGYTF	TGTGCCAGCAGCCAAGGCGGGGGAGGCTATGGCTACACCTTC
NA	TRBV30	few	TRBJ1-2	CAWSADKGGYTF	TGTGCCTGGAGTGCAGACAAAGGTGGCTACACCTTC
TRBD1	TRBV29-1	few	TRBJ1-2	CSVGDRNYGYTF	TGCAGCGTTGGGGACAGAAACTATGGCTACACCTTC
NA	TRBV6-5	few	TRBJ2-7	CASRRTTGRYEQYF	TGTGCCAGCAGGCGAACGACAGGTCGTTACGAGCAGTACTTC
TRBD1	TRBV5-4	NA	TRBJ1-1	CASILQGVRLF	TGTGCCAGCATCCTTCAGGGGGTCCGGCTGTTT
NA	TRBV10-3	NA	TRBJ1-2	CAISLDTNYGYTF	TGTGCCATCAGCCTCGACACAAACTATGGCTACACCTTC
TRBD1	TRBV7-2	NA	TRBJ1-4	CASSLFGVGTGNEKLFF	TGTGCCAGCAGCTTATTCGGGGTAGGGACAGGCAATGAAAAACTGTTTTTT
TRBD2	TRBV5-1	few	TRBJ2-3	CASSLEGSGINTQYF	TGCGCCAGCAGCTTGGAGGGTAGCGGGATAAATACGCAGTATTTT
NA	TRBV7-2	NA	TRBJ1-5	CASSSIQVSNQPQHF	TGTGCCAGCAGCTCGATTCAGGTTAGCAATCAGCCCCAGCATTTT
TRBD1	TRBV7-2	NA	TRBJ1-1	CASSLGSGTGAAFF	TGTGCCAGCAGCTTAGGAAGCGGGACAGGGGCGGCTTTCTTT
NA	TRBV30	NA	TRBJ1-5	CAWSVQGTGNQPQHF	TGTGCCTGGAGTGTACAGGGAACTGGCAATCAGCCCCAGCATTTT
TRBD1	TRBV10-2	NA	TRBJ1-4	CACSRGHEEKLFF	TGCGCCTGCTCAAGGGGGCATGAGGAAAAACTGTTTTTT
NA	TRBV7-2	once	TRBJ1-1	CASSLEGRTEAFF	TGTGCCAGCAGCTTAGAGGGGAGAACTGAAGCTTTCTTT
NA	TRBV4-1	NA	TRBJ1-5	CASSKTDNQPQHF	TGCGCCAGCAGCAAGACAGACAATCAGCCCCAGCATTTT